These T cell receptor beta chains were read from a single sample in a study of early T cells in non-severe SARS-CoV-2 infection. Using its own MiXCR run on the 5' RACE reads, TCRdb lists one record per CDR3 protein. The profile covers more than 45,000 distinct CDR3 sequences, with 5.6% appearing a single time and roughly 7% taken by the ten largest. The sequencing sample was made of whole blood. Receptor source: an adult who was a healthcare worker with PCR-confirmed SARS-CoV-2 infection or an uninfected control (not recorded which). Each CDR3 is given with its conserved first and last residue. Fields, in order: clone size, D gene, J gene, V gene, CDR3 length, CDR3 DNA, CDR3 protein. The D gene is left open where the match is weak. Only some rows state a clone size, as once, few, many or a class for expanded clones.

. . TRBJ2-7 TRBV7-2 13 TGTGCCAGCAGCTTAGCAGGACGCTCCGAGCAGTACTTC CASSLAGRSEQYF
many TRBD2 TRBJ2-7 TRBV15 15 TGTGCCACCAGCAGAGATTCGGGGACTAGCGCCGAGCAGTACTTC CATSRDSGTSAEQYF
few . TRBJ2-7 TRBV29-1 10 TGCAGCGTCTCCGGACGCGAGCAGTACTTC CSVSGREQYF
many . TRBJ1-5 TRBV2 15 TGTGCCAGCACCGCGGGATTCACTAGCAATCAGCCCCAGCATTTT CASTAGFTSNQPQHF
. TRBD1 TRBJ2-7 TRBV29-1 13 TGCAGCGTTGGCGGGACAGGGATCTACGAGCAGTACTTC CSVGGTGIYEQYF
. TRBD1 TRBJ2-4 TRBV9 14 TGTGCCAGCCCTAACGACAGGGCGTGGAACATTCAGTACTTC CASPNDRAWNIQYF
. TRBD2 TRBJ2-3 TRBV18 15 TGTGCCAGCTCACCCCCCGGGACTAGCTCATATACGCAGTATTTT CASSPPGTSSYTQYF
many . TRBJ1-5 TRBV20-1 14 TGCAGTGCTAGACCCCAAGGGGGGAATCAGCCCCAGCATTTT CSARPQGGNQPQHF
many TRBD2 TRBJ2-5 TRBV19 15 TGTGCCAGTAAACTAGCGGGAGTGGGGCAAGAGACCCAGTACTTC CASKLAGVGQETQYF
. TRBD2 TRBJ2-3 TRBV18 14 TGTGCCAGCCGAGCGGGGATCAACACAGATACGCAGTATTTT CASRAGINTDTQYF
many TRBD2 TRBJ2-7 TRBV5-1 15 TGCGCCAGCAGCTTGTTTACTAGCGGAACCTACGAGCAGTACTTC CASSLFTSGTYEQYF
many TRBD1 TRBJ2-7 TRBV9 15 TGTGCCAGCAGGGAGGACAGGGGTAGAATTTACGAGCAGTACTTC CASREDRGRIYEQYF
many TRBD2 TRBJ2-3 TRBV5-1 16 TGCGCCAGCAGCTTGGAGTGGACTAGCGGGACAGATACGCAGTATTTT CASSLEWTSGTDTQYF
many . TRBJ2-7 TRBV6-2/TRBV6-3 13 TGTGCCAGCAGTTACTCGACAGGAGGCGAGCAGTACTTC CASSYSTGGEQYF
many TRBD1 TRBJ2-7 TRBV19 15 TGTGCCAGTAGTATACGCAGACAGGGCTCCGACGAGCAGTACTTC CASSIRRQGSDEQYF
many . TRBJ2-1 TRBV6-1 16 TGTGCCAGCAGGGCTCGCCGAGGGGTCCTTTACAATGAGCAGTTCTTC CASRARRGVLYNEQFF
many . TRBJ1-2 TRBV5-1 13 TGCGCCAGCAGCCCCGAGCCTAACTATGGCTACACCTTC CASSPEPNYGYTF
many TRBD2 TRBJ2-1 TRBV5-5 14 TGTGCCAGCAGCCCTACACTAGCGGGAACTGAGCAGTTCTTC CASSPTLAGTEQFF
many . TRBJ1-1 TRBV4-3 18 TGCGCCAGCAGCCAAGCTGCCACCACTCCAGGGATAAGCACTGAAGCTTTCTTT CASSQAATTPGISTEAFF
few TRBD2 TRBJ2-7 TRBV12-3/TRBV12-4 14 TGTGCCAGCAGTTTAATAACTAGCGGGAGGAGGAAGTACTTC CASSLITSGRRKYF
few TRBD1 TRBJ1-2 TRBV29-1 13 TGCAGCGTTGACAGGGGGCCTAACTATGGCTACACCTTC CSVDRGPNYGYTF
many . TRBJ2-5 TRBV5-4 12 TGTGCCAGCAGCCGCACCCAAGAGACCCAGTACTTC CASSRTQETQYF
. . TRBJ1-3 TRBV4-1 13 TGCGCCAGCAGCCAAGAACACGGAAACACCATATATTTT CASSQEHGNTIYF
many TRBD1 TRBJ1-5 TRBV7-2 17 TGTGCCAGCAGCCTAGCCGGGACAGGCCTAAGCAATCAGCCCCAGCATTTT CASSLAGTGLSNQPQHF
. . TRBJ2-2 TRBV29-1 12 TGCAGTGCTATGAGGGCAGCGGGGGAGCTGTTTTTT CSAMRAAGELFF
many TRBD1 TRBJ2-7 TRBV5-1 14 TGCGCCAGCAGCAGGGACAGGGCTGGAGACGAGCAGTACTTC CASSRDRAGDEQYF
many TRBD1 TRBJ2-7 TRBV7-9 13 TGTGCCAGCAGCTTACAGGGGGCAAGCGAGCAGTACTTC CASSLQGASEQYF
few . TRBJ2-2 TRBV2 15 TGTGCCAGCAGGTCGCGGCTCGCAGGGGCCGGGGAGCTGTTTTTT CASRSRLAGAGELFF
many TRBD1 TRBJ2-5 TRBV15 15 TGTGCCACCAGGTTTGGACAGGGGCGTGAAGAGACCCAGTACTTC CATRFGQGREETQYF
. TRBD1 TRBJ2-7 TRBV29-1 13 TGCAGCGTAACACAGGGGGCGCAGGGCGAGCAGTACTTC CSVTQGAQGEQYF
many . TRBJ2-3 TRBV20-1 15 TGCAGTGCTCCTGTGGCGGCGGGGCCCCGATATACGCAGTATTTT CSAPVAAGPRYTQYF
many . TRBJ1-4 TRBV7-9 11 TGTGCCAGCAGCTCCGGGGAGGAACTGTTTTTT CASSSGEELFF
many . TRBJ2-3 TRBV20-1 13 TGCAGTGCTAGCAAGCCGGGGCTATATACGCAGTATTTT CSASKPGLYTQYF
many . TRBJ2-3 TRBV10-3 11 TGTGCCATATATGGCACAGATACGCAGTATTTT CAIYGTDTQYF
many . TRBJ2-5 TRBV29-1 17 TGCAGCGTTGATGCGATCACTAGTCAGGTGTACCAAGAGACCCAGTACTTC CSVDAITSQVYQETQYF
. . TRBJ1-2 TRBV18 13 TGTGCCAGCTCACCTCTCGGGGACACTGACTACACCTTC CASSPLGDTDYTF
few . TRBJ2-7 TRBV12-3/TRBV12-4 16 TGTGCCAGCAGTTTAATCAGGGCCAGGGGATGCGACGAGCAGTACTTC CASSLIRARGCDEQYF
many . TRBJ2-3 TRBV2 14 TGTGCCAGCAGGGGGACGCTCGCGACAGATACGCAGTATTTT CASRGTLATDTQYF
. . TRBJ2-2 TRBV29-1 13 TGCAGCGTTACCGGGGAGAGGATCGGGGAGCTGTTTTTT CSVTGERIGELFF